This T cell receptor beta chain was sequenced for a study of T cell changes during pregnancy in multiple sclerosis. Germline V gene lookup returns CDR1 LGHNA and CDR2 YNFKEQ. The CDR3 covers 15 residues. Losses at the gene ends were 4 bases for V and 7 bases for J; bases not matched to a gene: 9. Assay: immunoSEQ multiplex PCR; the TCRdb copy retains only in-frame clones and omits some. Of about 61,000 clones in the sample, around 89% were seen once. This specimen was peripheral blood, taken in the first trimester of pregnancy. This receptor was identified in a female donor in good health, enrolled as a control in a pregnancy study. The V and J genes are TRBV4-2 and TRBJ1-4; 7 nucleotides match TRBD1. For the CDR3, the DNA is TGTGCCAGCAGCCCCTTTTGGGGACAGACTGAAAAACTGTTTTTT. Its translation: CASSPFWGQTEKLFF.